The text below deals with one T cell receptor beta chain. Its specificity is unknown. The data were taken from a study of cytomegalovirus exposure and HLA in healthy donors. Findings and caveats of the study: Cytomegalovirus association was listed for under 200 TCR beta chains.

CDR3 length equals 11 residues. Trimming stripped 6 bases from V and 2 bases from J, with 3 bases between. Germline V gives CDR1 ENHRY, CDR2 SYGVKD. PCR involved 60 Vbeta and 13 Jbeta primers. Method: immunoSEQ multiplex PCR; TCRdb's copy keeps in-frame clones and lacks some. The sample holds 85,000 to 130,000 clones, 60% to 80% seen once. Sample: PBMCs. This receptor was identified in a female donor in good health and CMV-seronegative. The V and J genes are TRBV10-3 and TRBJ2-3; D gene unclear. The CDR3 is CAISHTDTQYF. The DNA for the CDR3 is TGTGCCATCAGCCACACAGATACGCAGTATTTT.